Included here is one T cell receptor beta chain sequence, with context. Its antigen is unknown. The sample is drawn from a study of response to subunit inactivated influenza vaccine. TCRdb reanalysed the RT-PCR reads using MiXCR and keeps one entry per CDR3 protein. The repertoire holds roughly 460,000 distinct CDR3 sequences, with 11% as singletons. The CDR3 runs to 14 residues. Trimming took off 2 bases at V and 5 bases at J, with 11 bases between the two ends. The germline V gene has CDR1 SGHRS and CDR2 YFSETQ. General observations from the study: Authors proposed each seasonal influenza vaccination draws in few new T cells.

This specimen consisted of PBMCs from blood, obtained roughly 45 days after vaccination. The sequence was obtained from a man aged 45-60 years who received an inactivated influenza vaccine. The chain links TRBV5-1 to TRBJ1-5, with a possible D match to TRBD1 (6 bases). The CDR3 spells CASSLQGADQPQHF. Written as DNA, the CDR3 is TGCGCCAGCAGCTTACAGGGAGCAGATCAGCCCCAGCATTTT.